What follows describes a single T cell receptor beta chain. These data are taken from a study of blood T cell repertoires in COVID-19. Study information: Acute and convalescent COVID-19 specimens originated in the United States, Italy and Spain.

In the source study's methods: Reference gene primers were amplified, and this amplification served to estimate nucleated cell counts. Sequenced by immunoSEQ multiplex PCR; TCRdb stores in-frame clones only, minus some. The DNA was the basis for D and trimming; V, J and clone size are from that table. The sample has 310,000 or so clones; around 83% are singletons. The material sequenced was peripheral blood. This clonotype was obtained from a woman aged 45-65 years with acute or convalescent COVID-19.

CDR3 nucleotide sequence: TGTGCCAGCAGAGAACCTAGCGGGGGGGCCCGCAATGAGCAGTTCTTC. Protein product: CASREPSGGARNEQFF. The V and J genes are TRBV2 and TRBJ2-1; TRBD2 matches 12 bases. Trimming removed 6 bases from V and 6 bases from J; junction bases left unmatched: 9. The germline V gene encodes CDR1 SNHLY and CDR2 FYNNEI. The CDR3 consists of 16 residues.